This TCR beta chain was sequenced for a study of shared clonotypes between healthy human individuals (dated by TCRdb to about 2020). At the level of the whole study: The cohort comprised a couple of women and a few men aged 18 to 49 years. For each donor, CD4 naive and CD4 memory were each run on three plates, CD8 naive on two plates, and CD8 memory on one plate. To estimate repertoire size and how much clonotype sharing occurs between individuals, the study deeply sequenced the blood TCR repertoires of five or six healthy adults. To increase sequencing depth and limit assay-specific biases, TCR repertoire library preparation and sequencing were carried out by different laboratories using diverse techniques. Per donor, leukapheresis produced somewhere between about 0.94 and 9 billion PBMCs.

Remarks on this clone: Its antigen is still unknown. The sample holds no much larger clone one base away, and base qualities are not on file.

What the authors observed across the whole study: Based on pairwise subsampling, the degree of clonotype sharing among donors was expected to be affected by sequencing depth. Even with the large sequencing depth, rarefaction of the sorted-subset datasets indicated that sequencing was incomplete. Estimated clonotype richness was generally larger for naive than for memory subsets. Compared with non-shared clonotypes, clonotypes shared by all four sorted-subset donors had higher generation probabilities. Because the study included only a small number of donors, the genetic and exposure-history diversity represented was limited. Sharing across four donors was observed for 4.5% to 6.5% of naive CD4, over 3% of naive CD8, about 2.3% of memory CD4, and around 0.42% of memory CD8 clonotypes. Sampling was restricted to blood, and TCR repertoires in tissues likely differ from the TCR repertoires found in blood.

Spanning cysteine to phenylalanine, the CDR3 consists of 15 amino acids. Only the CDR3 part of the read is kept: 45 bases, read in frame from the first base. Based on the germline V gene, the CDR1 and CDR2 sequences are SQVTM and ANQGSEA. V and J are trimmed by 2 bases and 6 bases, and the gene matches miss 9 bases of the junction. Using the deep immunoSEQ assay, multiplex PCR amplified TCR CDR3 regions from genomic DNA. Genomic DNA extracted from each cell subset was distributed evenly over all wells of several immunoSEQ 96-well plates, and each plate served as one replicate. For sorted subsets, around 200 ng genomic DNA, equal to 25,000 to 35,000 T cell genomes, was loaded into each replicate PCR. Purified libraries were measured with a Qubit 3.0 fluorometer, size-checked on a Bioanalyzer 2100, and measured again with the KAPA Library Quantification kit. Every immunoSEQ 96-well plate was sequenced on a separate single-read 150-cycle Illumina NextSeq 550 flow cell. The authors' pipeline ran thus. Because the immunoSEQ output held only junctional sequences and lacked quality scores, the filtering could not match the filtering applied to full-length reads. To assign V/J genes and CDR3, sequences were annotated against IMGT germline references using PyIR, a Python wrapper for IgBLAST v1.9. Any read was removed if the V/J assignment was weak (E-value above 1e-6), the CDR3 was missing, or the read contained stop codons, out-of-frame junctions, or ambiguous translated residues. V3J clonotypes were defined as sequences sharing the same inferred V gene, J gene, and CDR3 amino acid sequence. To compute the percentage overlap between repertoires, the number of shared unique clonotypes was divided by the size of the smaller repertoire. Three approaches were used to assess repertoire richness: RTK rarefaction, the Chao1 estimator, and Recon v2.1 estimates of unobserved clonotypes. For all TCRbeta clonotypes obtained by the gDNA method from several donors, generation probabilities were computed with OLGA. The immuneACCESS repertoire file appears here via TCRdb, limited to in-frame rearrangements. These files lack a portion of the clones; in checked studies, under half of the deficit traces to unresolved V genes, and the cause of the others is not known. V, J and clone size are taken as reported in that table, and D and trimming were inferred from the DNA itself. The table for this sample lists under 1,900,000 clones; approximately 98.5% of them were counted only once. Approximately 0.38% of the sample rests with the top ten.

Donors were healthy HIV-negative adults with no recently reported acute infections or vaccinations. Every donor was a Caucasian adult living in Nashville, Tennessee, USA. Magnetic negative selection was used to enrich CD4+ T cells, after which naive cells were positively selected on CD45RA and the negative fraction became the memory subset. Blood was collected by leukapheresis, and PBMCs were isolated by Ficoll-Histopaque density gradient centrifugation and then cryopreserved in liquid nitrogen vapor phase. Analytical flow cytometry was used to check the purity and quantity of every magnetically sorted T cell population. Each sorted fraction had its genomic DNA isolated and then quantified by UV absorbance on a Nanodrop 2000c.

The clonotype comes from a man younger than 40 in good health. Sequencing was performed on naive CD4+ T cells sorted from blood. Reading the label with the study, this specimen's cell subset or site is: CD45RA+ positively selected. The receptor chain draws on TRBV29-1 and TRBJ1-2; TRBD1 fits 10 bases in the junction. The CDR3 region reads CSVEKRDRGRDGYTF. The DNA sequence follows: TGCAGCGTTGAAAAGAGGGACAGGGGCCGTGATGGCTACACCTTC.